This T cell receptor (beta chain) was recorded in a study of a mutant IDH1 vaccine in newly diagnosed glioma. Points on this clone: Antigen: not known.

Time point reported: week 35, safety follow-up. In every dose of vaccine, 300 ug of mutant IDH1 20-mer peptide was given alongside topical imiquimod. There were eight vaccinations for patients, given in weeks 1, 3, 5, 7, 11, 15, 19 and 23. Some clones are missing from TCRdb's copy, which holds only in-frame ones; the method was immunoSEQ multiplex PCR. The sample includes some 54,000 clones, roughly 84% seen only once; the top ten take under 5%. V trimming: 5 bases; J trimming: 5 bases; junction bases outside the gene matches: 18. Germline values: CDR1 SGHVS, CDR2 FQNEAQ. CDR3 length: 17 residues. The sample in question was PBMCs, obtained from a glioma patient whose treatment included an IDH1 peptide vaccine. This receptor was obtained from a woman aged 18-29 years with glioma. The V gene is TRBV7-8, the J gene TRBJ2-7; 7 nucleotides agree with TRBD1. The CDR3 nucleotides read TGTGCCAGCAGCATCGGCTGGGACAGCTACTCTTATGACGAGCAGTACTTC. It codes for CASSIGWDSYSYDEQYF. Filled out from reference TRBV7-8 and TRBJ2-7, the complete variable domain reads GAGVSQSPRYKVAKRGQDVALRCDPISGHVSLFWYQQALGQGPEFLTYFQNEAQLDKSGLPSDRFFAERPEGSVSTLKIQRTQQEDSAVYLCASSIGWDSYSYDEQYFGPGTRLTVT.